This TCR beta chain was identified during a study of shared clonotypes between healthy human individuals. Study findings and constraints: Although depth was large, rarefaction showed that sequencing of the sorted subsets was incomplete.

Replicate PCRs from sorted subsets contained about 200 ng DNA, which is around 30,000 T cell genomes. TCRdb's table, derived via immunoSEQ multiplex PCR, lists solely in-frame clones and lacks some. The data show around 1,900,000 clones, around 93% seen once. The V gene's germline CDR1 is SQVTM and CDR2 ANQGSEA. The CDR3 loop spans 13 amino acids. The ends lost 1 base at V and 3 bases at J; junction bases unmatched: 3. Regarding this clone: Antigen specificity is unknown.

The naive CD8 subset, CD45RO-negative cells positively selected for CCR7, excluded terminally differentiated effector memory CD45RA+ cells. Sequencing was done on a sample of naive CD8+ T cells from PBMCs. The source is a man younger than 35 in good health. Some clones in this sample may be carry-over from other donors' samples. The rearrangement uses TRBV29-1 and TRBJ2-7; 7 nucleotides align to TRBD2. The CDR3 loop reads CSVEGEGIYEQYF. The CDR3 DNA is TGCAGCGTTGAAGGGGAGGGAATCTACGAGCAGTACTTC.